These T cell receptor beta chains were read from a single sample in a study of vaccination effects on CD4 cells after COVID-19. What these receptors recognize is not known. Using immunoSEQ multiplex PCR, the repertoire was profiled, and TCRdb retains in-frame clones only, with some absent. Counted here are more than 40,000 clones, over 75% occurring once; the ten biggest clones make up 2.5% to 3%. The material sequenced was CD4+ T cells from PBMCs cultured with HCoV-NL63 spike peptides, taken before COVID-19 vaccination. The receptors derive from a human donor who received a COVID-19 vaccine. The CDR3 runs from the conserved cysteine through the conserved F or W. A D gene is named only where the DNA matches it firmly. Clone size is shown for a subset of rows, as once, few, many or a class of expanded clone.

D: NA
J: TRBJ1-4
size: NA
V: TRBV7-9
DNA: TGTGCCAGCAGCCCCCAGGGCATTGATGAAAAACTGTTTTTT
CDR3: CASSPQGIDEKLFF

D: NA
J: TRBJ1-4
size: NA
V: TRBV5-1
DNA: TGCGCCAGCAGAAGTGCTTCGGGGCGCAGTAATGAAAAACTGTTTTTT
CDR3: CASRSASGRSNEKLFF

D: NA
J: TRBJ2-3
size: NA
V: TRBV7-9
DNA: TGTGCCAGCAGCTTTCGTAGCGGCACAGATACGCAGTATTTT
CDR3: CASSFRSGTDTQYF

D: TRBD1
J: TRBJ1-5
size: NA
V: TRBV7-2
DNA: TGTGCCAGCAGCCCCCGGACAGGGAATAGCAATCAGCCCCAGCATTTT
CDR3: CASSPRTGNSNQPQHF

D: NA
J: TRBJ2-5
size: NA
V: TRBV7-2
DNA: TGTGCCAGCAGCTTTTACAGCGAAGAGACCCAGTACTTC
CDR3: CASSFYSEETQYF

D: TRBD1
J: TRBJ1-2
size: NA
V: TRBV28
DNA: TGTGCCAGCAGTTCCTATGGACAGGGGTTTGGCTACACCTTC
CDR3: CASSSYGQGFGYTF

D: NA
J: TRBJ2-5
size: NA
V: TRBV10-1
DNA: TGCGCCAGCAGTGAGAGGAGGGGCCCCGGAGGGACCCAGTACTTC
CDR3: CASSERRGPGGTQYF

D: TRBD2
J: TRBJ2-3
size: NA
V: TRBV29-1
DNA: TGCAGCGCTCAACTAGCGTCTAGCACAGATACGCAGTATTTT
CDR3: CSAQLASSTDTQYF

D: NA
J: TRBJ2-1
size: NA
V: TRBV14
DNA: TGTGCCAGCAGCCTCGGGGCCTACAATGAGCAGTTCTTC
CDR3: CASSLGAYNEQFF

D: NA
J: TRBJ2-1
size: few
V: TRBV19
DNA: TGTGCCACCTCCCTGCGGACTAATGAGCAGTTCTTC
CDR3: CATSLRTNEQFF

D: NA
J: TRBJ1-5
size: NA
V: TRBV6-6
DNA: TGTGCCAGCAGTTCCTTGATCGATAGCAATCAGCCCCAGCATTTT
CDR3: CASSSLIDSNQPQHF

D: TRBD1
J: TRBJ1-6
size: NA
V: TRBV27
DNA: TGTGCCAGCAGTTTGGAACAGGGGTATAATTCACCCCTCCACTTT
CDR3: CASSLEQGYNSPLHF

D: NA
J: TRBJ2-3
size: NA
V: TRBV7-3
DNA: TGTGCCAGCAGCCCGTCCCTTCCGGATACGCAGTATTTT
CDR3: CASSPSLPDTQYF

D: NA
J: TRBJ1-3
size: NA
V: TRBV6-5
DNA: TGTGCCAGCAGTTACTCAGCAGGGATCGGAAACACCATATATTTT
CDR3: CASSYSAGIGNTIYF

D: NA
J: TRBJ1-5
size: NA
V: TRBV19
DNA: TGTGCCAGTAGTAATCGGGGGCGAGGGTACAATCAGCCCCAGCATTTT
CDR3: CASSNRGRGYNQPQHF

D: NA
J: TRBJ2-2
size: NA
V: TRBV2
DNA: TGTGCCAGCAGATCCCTTGGGGGAGGTAACACCGGGGAGCTGTTTTTT
CDR3: CASRSLGGGNTGELFF

D: NA
J: TRBJ2-1
size: few
V: TRBV6-2/TRBV6-3
DNA: TGTGCCAGCAGTTCCCGGACTAACCCTGCCTTCAATGAGCAGTTCTTC
CDR3: CASSSRTNPAFNEQFF